Sequencing of this T cell receptor beta chain was carried out in a study of tumor-infiltrating lymphocytes in primary liver carcinoma. Germline DNA was extracted too, while blood RNA derived from unsorted whole blood. Germline values: CDR1 SQVTM, CDR2 ANQGSEA. This CDR3 comprises 13 residues. About this clonotype: The antigen is undetermined. In this CDR3 the conserved last residue, phenylalanine or tryptophan, is missing, so a read error is likely.

Study-wide findings and caveats: In the absence of sorting, bulk samples left CD4+ and CD8+ repertoires uncompared.

Reverse transcription of roughly 0.45 ug total RNA with a constant-region primer produced TCR beta cDNA. Nested multiplex PCR, run for three rounds with slightly modified ARM-PCR, yielded TCR beta libraries. Two initial PCR rounds of ten to eleven cycles each paired TRBV1-TRBV30 forward primers with a C-beta reverse primer. In TCRdb, the multiplex PCR reads were re-called with MiXCR into one record per CDR3 protein. The sample records about 320,000 distinct CDR3 sequences, roughly two thirds being singletons. The receptor was isolated from a man aged 40-49 years with primary liver carcinoma and hepatitis B virus infection. The rearrangement joins TRBV29-1 to TRBJ2-7; 9 bases line up with TRBD2. Source material: peripheral blood. CDR3 DNA sequence: TGTAGCGTGGGCGCGGGGGGGGCCTACGAGCAGTACTCC. It yields the protein CSVGAGGAYEQYS.